This TCR beta chain was sequenced during a study of blood T cell repertoires in COVID-19. Everyone who took part was roughly 18 to 89 years old, and they came from about 23 US areas. V lost 4 bases and J 0 bases, leaving 16 bases between the germline ends. The length of the CDR3 is 18 residues. Germline V lookup: CDR1 MDHEN, CDR2 SYDVKM. Clones were sequenced by immunoSEQ multiplex PCR, and TCRdb holds only the in-frame ones, with some missing. The table includes about 430,000 clones, more than 80% detected once. This clonotype originated in a man aged 30 to 45 who had recovered from COVID-19. Sequenced sample: PBMCs or T cells enriched from blood (not recorded which). This rearrangement joins TRBV28 to TRBJ1-6; D is perhaps TRBD1 (6 bases). The CDR3 spells CASSSTGTSSSYNSPLHF. The CDR3 DNA is TGTGCCAGCAGTTCGACCGGGACATCGAGCTCCTATAATTCACCCCTCCACTTT.